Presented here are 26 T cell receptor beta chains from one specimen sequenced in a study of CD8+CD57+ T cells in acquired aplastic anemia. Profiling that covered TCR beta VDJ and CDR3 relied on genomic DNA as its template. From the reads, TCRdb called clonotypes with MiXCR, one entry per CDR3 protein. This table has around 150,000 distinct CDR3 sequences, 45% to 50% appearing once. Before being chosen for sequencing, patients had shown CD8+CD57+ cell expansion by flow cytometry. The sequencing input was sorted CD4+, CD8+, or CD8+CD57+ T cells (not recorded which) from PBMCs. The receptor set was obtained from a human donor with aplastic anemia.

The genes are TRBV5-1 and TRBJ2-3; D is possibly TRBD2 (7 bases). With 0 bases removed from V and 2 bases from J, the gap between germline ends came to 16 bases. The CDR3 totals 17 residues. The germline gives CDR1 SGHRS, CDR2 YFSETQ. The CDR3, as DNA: TGCGCCAGCAGCTTGGGACTAAGGGGGGGGTCCACAGATACGCAGTATTTT. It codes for CASSLGLRGGSTDTQYF.

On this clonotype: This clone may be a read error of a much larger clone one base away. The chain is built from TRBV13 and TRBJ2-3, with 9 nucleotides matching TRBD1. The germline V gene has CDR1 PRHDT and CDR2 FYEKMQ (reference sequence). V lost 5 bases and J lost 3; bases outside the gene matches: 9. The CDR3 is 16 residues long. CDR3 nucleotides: TGTGCCAGCAGCACAGGGGGCGCAGAGAGGACAGATACGCAGTATTTT. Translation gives CASSTGGAERTDTQYF.

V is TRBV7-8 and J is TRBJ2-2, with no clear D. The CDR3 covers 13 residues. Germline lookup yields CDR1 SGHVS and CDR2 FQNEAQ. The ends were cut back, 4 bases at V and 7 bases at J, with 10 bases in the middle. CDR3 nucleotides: TGTGCCAGCAGCTCAAAACGAAACGGGGAGCTGTTTTTT. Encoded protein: CASSSKRNGELFF.

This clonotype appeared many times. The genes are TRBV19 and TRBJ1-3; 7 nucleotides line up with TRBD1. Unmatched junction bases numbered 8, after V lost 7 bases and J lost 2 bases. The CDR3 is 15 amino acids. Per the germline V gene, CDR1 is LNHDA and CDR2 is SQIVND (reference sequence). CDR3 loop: CASIPPGTAGNTIYF. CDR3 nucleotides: TGTGCCAGTATCCCCCCCGGGACAGCTGGAAACACCATATATTTT.

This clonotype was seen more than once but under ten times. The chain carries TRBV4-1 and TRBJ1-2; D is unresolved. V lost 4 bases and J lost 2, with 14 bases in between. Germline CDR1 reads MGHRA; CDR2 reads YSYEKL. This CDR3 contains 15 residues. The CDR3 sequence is CASSLGREENYGYTF. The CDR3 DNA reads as TGCGCCAGCAGCCTAGGGAGGGAAGAAAACTATGGCTACACCTTC.

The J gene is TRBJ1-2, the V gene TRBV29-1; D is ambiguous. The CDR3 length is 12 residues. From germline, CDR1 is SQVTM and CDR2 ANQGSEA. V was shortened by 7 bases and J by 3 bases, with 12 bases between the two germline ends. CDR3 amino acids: CSEHAGDYGYTF. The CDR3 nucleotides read TGCAGCGAGCATGCAGGAGACTATGGCTACACCTTC.

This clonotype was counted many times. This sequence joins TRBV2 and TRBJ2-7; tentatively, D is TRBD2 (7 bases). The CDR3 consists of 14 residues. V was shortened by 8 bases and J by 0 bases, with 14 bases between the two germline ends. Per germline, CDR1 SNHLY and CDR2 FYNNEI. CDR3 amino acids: CASRGAGASYEQYF. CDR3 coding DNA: TGTGCCAGCCGGGGGGCGGGGGCCTCCTACGAGCAGTACTTC. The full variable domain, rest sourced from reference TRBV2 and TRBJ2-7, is EPEVTQTPSHQVTQMGQEVILRCVPISNHLYFYWYRQILGQKVEFLVSFYNNEISEKSEIFDDQFSVERPDGSNFTLKIRSTKLEDSAMYFCASRGAGASYEQYFGPGTRLTVT.

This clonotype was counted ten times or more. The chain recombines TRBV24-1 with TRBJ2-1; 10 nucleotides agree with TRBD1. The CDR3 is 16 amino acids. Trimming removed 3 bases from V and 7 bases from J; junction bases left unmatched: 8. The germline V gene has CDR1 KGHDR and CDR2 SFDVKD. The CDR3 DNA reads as TGTGCCACCAGTGATGGGGCCGACAGGGGGCAAAATGAGCAGTTCTTC. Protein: CATSDGADRGQNEQFF.

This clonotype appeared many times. The DNA for the CDR3 is TGTGCCACCGAACCCAGGGGCGGCCAAATCGTCTACGAGCAGTACTTC. It specifies CATEPRGGQIVYEQYF. V and J are TRBV24-1 and TRBJ2-7; possible D gene TRBD1, 6 bases. Looked up from germline, CDR1 is KGHDR and CDR2 is SFDVKD. V dropped 9 bases and J dropped 3 bases, with 23 bases sitting between them. The CDR3 contains 16 residues.

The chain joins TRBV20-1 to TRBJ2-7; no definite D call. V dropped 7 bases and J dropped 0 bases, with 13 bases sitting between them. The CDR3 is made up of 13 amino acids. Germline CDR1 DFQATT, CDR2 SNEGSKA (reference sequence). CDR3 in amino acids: CSVDEKSSYEQYF. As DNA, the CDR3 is TGCAGTGTGGACGAAAAAAGCTCCTACGAGCAGTACTTC.

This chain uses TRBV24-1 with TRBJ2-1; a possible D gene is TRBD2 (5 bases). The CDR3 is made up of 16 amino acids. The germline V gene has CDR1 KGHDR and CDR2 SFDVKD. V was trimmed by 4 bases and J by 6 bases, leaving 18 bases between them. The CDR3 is CATSDPLRRDGNEQFF. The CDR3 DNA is TGTGCCACCAGTGACCCCCTCCGACGGGATGGCAATGAGCAGTTCTTC.

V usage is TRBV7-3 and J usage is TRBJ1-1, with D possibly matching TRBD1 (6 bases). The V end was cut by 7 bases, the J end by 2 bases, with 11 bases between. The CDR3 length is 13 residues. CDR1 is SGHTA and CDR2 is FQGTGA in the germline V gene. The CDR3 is CASKGTPNTEAFF. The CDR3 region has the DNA TGTGCCAGCAAGGGGACACCAAACACTGAAGCTTTCTTT.

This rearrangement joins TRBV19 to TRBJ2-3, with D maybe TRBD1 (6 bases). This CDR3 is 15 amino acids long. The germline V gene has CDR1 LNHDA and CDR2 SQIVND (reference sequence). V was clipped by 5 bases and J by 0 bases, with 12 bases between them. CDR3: CASSFIQGSTDTQYF. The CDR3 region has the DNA TGTGCCAGTAGTTTCATTCAGGGGAGCACAGATACGCAGTATTTT.

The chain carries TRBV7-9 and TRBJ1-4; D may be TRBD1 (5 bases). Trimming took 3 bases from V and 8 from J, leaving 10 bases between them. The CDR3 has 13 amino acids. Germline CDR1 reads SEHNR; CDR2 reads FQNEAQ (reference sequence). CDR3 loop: CASSLPGREKLFF. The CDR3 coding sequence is TGTGCCAGCAGCTTGCCAGGGCGGGAAAAACTGTTTTTT.

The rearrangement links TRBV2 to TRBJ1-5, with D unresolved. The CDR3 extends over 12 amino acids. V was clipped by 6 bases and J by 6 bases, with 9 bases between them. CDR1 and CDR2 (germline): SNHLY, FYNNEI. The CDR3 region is CASSRPAQPQHF. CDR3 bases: TGTGCCAGCAGCCGTCCGGCTCAGCCCCAGCATTTT.

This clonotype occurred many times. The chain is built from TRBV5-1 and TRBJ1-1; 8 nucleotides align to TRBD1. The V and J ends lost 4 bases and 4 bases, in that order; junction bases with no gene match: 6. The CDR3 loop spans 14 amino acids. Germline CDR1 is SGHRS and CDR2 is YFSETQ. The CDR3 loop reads CASSVGTGGTEAFF. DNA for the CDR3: TGCGCCAGCAGCGTCGGAACAGGGGGCACTGAAGCTTTCTTT.

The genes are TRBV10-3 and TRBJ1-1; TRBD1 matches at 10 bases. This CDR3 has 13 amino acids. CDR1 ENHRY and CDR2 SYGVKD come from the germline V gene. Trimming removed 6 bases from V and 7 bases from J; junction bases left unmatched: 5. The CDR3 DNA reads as TGTGCCATCAGGATGACAGGGGGCGGTGAAGCTTTCTTT. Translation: CAIRMTGGGEAFF.

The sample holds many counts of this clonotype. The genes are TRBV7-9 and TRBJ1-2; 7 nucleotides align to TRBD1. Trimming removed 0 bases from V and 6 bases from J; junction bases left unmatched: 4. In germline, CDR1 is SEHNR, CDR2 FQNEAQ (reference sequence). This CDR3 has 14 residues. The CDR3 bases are TGTGCCAGCAGCTTAGCGATCCAGGGGGATGGCTACACCTTC. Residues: CASSLAIQGDGYTF.

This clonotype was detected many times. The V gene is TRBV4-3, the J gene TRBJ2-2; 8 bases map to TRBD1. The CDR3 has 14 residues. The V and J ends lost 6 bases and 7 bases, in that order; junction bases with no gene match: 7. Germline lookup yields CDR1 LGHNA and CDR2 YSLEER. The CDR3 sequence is CASSLGQGDGELFF. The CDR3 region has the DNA TGCGCCAGCAGTCTCGGACAGGGAGACGGGGAGCTGTTTTTT.

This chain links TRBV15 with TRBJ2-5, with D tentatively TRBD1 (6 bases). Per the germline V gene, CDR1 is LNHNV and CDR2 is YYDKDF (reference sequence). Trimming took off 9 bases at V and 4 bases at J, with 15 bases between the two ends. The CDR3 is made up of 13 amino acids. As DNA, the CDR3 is TGTGCCACTAGAGGTTCAGGGGCAGAGACCCAGTACTTC. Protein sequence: CATRGSGAETQYF.

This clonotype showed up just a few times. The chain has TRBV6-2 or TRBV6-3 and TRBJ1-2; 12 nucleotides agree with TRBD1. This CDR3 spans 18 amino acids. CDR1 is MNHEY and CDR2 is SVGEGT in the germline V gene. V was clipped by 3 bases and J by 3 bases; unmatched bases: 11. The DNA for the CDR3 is TGTGCCAGCAGTTATCGTGGGACAGGGGGCGCCGGGCACTATGGCTACACCTTC. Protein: CASSYRGTGGAGHYGYTF.

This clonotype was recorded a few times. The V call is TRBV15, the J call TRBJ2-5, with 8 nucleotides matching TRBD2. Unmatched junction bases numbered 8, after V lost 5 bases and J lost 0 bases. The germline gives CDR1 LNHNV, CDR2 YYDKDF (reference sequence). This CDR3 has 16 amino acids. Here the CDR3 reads CATSRSPRGDQETQYF. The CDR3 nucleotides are TGTGCCACCAGCCGTAGCCCGCGGGGGGACCAAGAGACCCAGTACTTC.

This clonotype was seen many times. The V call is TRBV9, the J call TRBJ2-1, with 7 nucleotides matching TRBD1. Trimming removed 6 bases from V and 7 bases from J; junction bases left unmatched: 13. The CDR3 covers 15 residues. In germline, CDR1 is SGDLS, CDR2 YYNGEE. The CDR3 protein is CASTPSGTVRNEQFF. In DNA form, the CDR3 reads TGTGCCAGCACCCCATCCGGGACAGTACGGAATGAGCAGTTCTTC.

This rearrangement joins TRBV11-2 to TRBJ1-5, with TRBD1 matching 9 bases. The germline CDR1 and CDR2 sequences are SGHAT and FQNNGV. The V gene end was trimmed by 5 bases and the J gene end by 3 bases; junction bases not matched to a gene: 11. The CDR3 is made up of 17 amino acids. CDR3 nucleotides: TGTGCCAGCAGCGACGGACAGGGGACCCTGCCCAATCAGCCCCAGCATTTT. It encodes CASSDGQGTLPNQPQHF.

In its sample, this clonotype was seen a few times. The CDR3 DNA is TGTGCCTGGGGGACAGGGGGCACTGAAGCTTTCTTT. As protein: CAWGTGGTEAFF. The chain combines TRBV30 with TRBJ1-1, with 11 nucleotides matching TRBD1. CDR1 and CDR2 (germline): GTSNPN, SVGIG (reference sequence). J was trimmed by 4 bases and V by 5 bases; bases with no gene match: 0. The CDR3 has 12 amino acids.

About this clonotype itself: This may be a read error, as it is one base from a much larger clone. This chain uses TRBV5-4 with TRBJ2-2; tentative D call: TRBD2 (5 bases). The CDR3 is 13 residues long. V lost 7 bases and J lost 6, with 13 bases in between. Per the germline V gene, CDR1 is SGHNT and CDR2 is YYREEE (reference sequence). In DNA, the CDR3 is TGTGCCAGCGAGGGTCCCCTCGCCGGGGAGCTGTTTTTT. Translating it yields CASEGPLAGELFF.